This T cell receptor beta chain was profiled in a study of T cell repertoires in ileal Crohn's disease. Study-wide findings and caveats: Clonality above 26.8% at surgery always came with endoscopic recurrence.

Concerning this clone: Its target is not known.

The CDR3 has 15 amino acids. Looked up from germline, CDR1 is MNHEY and CDR2 is SVGAGI. Using immunoSEQ multiplex PCR, the repertoire was profiled, and TCRdb retains in-frame clones only, with some absent. The data hold approximately 18,000 clones, with 55% to 85% observed a single time. Time point of the sample: neoterminal ileum biopsy at postoperative endoscopy, about 6 months after surgery. The rearrangement joins TRBV6-5 to TRBJ2-5; 14 positions match TRBD2. The DNA matches TRBJ2-7 better at its end, which makes the J call doubtful. Sequenced: ileal tissue. This TCR came from an adult with Crohn's disease. The CDR3 reads CASSPRGLAGVEQYF. As DNA, the CDR3 is TGTGCCAGCAGTCCCCGGGGACTAGCGGGAGTCGAGCAGTACTTC.